A single sample is the source of the 9 T cell receptor beta chains below, sequenced in a study of early T cells in non-severe SARS-CoV-2 infection. TCRdb called the 5' RACE reads again in MiXCR, with one record for every CDR3 protein. This repertoire shows over 85,000 distinct CDR3 sequences, over 10% found once; its top ten account for approximately 6%. Specimen: whole blood. Every receptor here comes from an adult who was a healthcare worker with PCR-confirmed SARS-CoV-2 infection or an uninfected control (not recorded which).

With respect to this clonotype: A much larger clone is a single base away; this may be a read error. This chain connects TRBV5-4 to TRBJ2-3; 7 positions agree with TRBD2. The CDR3 is 13 amino acids. V was pared by 7 bases and J by 4 bases, with 6 bases of the junction left unmatched. Looked up from germline, CDR1 is SGHNT and CDR2 is YYREEE (reference sequence). CDR3 sequence: CASGPLAADTQYF. The CDR3 DNA sequence: TGTGCCAGCGGGCCCCTAGCGGCAGATACGCAGTATTTT.

The V and J genes are TRBV5-1 and TRBJ1-6; D gene ambiguous. CDR1 and CDR2 (germline): SGHRS, YFSETQ. The length of the CDR3 is 15 residues. Trimming took off 4 bases at V and 9 bases at J, with 17 bases between the two ends. The CDR3 spells CASSPDGPSSSPLHF. DNA of the CDR3: TGCGCCAGCAGCCCGGACGGACCGTCAAGTTCACCCCTCCACTTT.

The V gene is TRBV28, the J gene TRBJ1-1; tentative D call: TRBD1 (6 bases). Per the germline V gene, CDR1 is MDHEN and CDR2 is SYDVKM. The CDR3 extends over 13 amino acids. Deletions cut 6 bases from V and 9 bases from J, with 17 bases between. CDR3 nucleotide sequence: TGTGCCAGCAGCCGCGGACAAGGGGGGAAAGCTTTCTTT. As protein: CASSRGQGGKAFF.

This clonotype was picked up a small number of times. The chain is built from TRBV5-4 and TRBJ2-5, with unresolved D. Trimming left V 4 bases short and J 1 base short, with 8 bases between. The CDR3 loop spans 13 amino acids. CDR1 and CDR2 from the germline V gene are SGHNT and YYREEE (reference sequence). DNA of the CDR3: TGTGCCAGCAGCGCGGCCACCCAAGAGACCCAGTACTTC. This sequence encodes CASSAATQETQYF.

This clonotype was counted ten times or more. The chain couples TRBV20-1 to TRBJ2-1, with no clear D. This CDR3 is 13 amino acids long. Germline values: CDR1 DFQATT, CDR2 SNEGSKA (reference sequence). V was trimmed by 3 bases and J by 11 bases, leaving 17 bases between them. In nucleotides, the CDR3 is TGCAGTGCTAGTAGGGATGGTAATGCCAAGCAGTTCTTC. It specifies CSASRDGNAKQFF.

The chain has TRBV20-1 and TRBJ2-3, with D possibly matching TRBD1 (6 bases). The germline V and J ends were trimmed by 3 bases and 6 bases, with 19 bases remaining between them. The CDR3 length is 15 residues. Per the germline V gene, CDR1 is DFQATT and CDR2 is SNEGSKA (reference sequence). CDR3 DNA: TGCAGTGCTAGCCTCGGGACAAGGTCCAGGGATACGCAGTATTTT. It translates to CSASLGTRSRDTQYF.

This clonotype appeared many times. The chain carries TRBV7-3 and TRBJ2-3; D possibly corresponds to TRBD1 (5 bases). The CDR3 length is 14 residues. The V end lost 4 bases, the J end lost 2 bases, and 10 bases lay between the germline ends. Germline V gene sequence: CDR1 SGHTA, CDR2 FQGTGA. The CDR3 protein is CASSSDTYTDTQYF. CDR3 coding DNA: TGTGCCAGCAGCTCGGACACCTACACAGATACGCAGTATTTT. The entire variable domain, with the rest obtained from reference TRBV7-3 and TRBJ2-3, is as follows: GAGVSQTPSNKVTEKGKYVELRCDPISGHTALYWYRQSLGQGPEFLIYFQGTGAADDSGLPNDRFFAVRPEGSVSTLKIQRTERGDSAVYLCASSSDTYTDTQYFGPGTRLTVL.

As regards this clonotype: A much larger clonotype is one base distant, so this may be a read error. This chain uses TRBV20-1 with TRBJ2-3; D gene unclear. The CDR3 spans 16 residues. V was cut by 2 bases and J by 6 bases, with 21 bases left in between. Germline values: CDR1 DFQATT, CDR2 SNEGSKA (reference sequence). In DNA form, the CDR3 reads TGCAGTGCTAGAATACCTCGTACGCTCGGTGCGGATACGCAGTATTTT. It is translated as CSARIPRTLGADTQYF.

This clonotype came up a few times. V is TRBV11-1 and J is TRBJ1-5; maybe TRBD1 (6 bases). The CDR3 has 15 residues. Germline CDR1 and CDR2: SGHAT and FQDESV (reference sequence). V shed 3 bases and J shed 4 bases, with 13 bases lying between them. The CDR3 loop is CASSFLGGRNQPQHF. The CDR3 DNA reads TGTGCCAGCAGCTTTTTGGGGGGCCGTAATCAGCCCCAGCATTTT.